This TCR beta chain was obtained from a study of T cell responses to AZD1222 COVID-19 vaccine. Only one count was recorded for this clone. Its antigen is as yet unknown. V lost 0 bases and J 9 bases, leaving 9 bases between the germline ends. The CDR3 sequence is 14 residues long. Germline CDR1 MNHEY, CDR2 SVGAGI. Study conclusions and caveats: At 160-218 and 743-854, vaccine-associated CD4 TCRs were dominant, and they spanned spike. Spike-specific TCR repertoires showed rising breadth and depth after two AZD1222 doses. None of the repertoires were sampled until the peak T cell response had passed.

Here immunoSEQ multiplex PCR was the method, and the copy in TCRdb shows in-frame clones only, minus some. The table has some 160,000 clones, just over 90% seen once. The material was peripheral blood, obtained 28 days after the second AZD1222 dose. The chain couples TRBV6-5 to TRBJ1-6, with D unclear. The TCR comes from an adult who received the AZD1222 COVID-19 vaccine. CDR3 DNA sequence: TGTGCCAGCAGTTACTCGATAAATAGTTCACCCCTCCACTTT. Encoded protein: CASSYSINSSPLHF.